This TCR beta chain was identified in a study of early T cells in non-severe SARS-CoV-2 infection. In the study overall: Sequencing of bulk RNA from unsorted whole blood was done, without chain pairing.

The CDR3 has 13 residues. V lost 5 bases and J lost 8, with 19 bases in between. Looked up from germline, CDR1 is SQVTM and CDR2 is ANQGSEA. Comments on this clonotype: Its antigen is currently unknown.

Tagging with unique molecular identifiers was applied to individual cDNA molecules. A single record per CDR3 protein comes from TCRdb applying MiXCR to the 5' RACE reads. Of roughly 23,000 distinct CDR3 sequences listed, 5.7% are singletons. Findings of the study overall: Comparison of clonotypes with VDJdb favored anti-spike CD8 responses while missing private and CD4 specificities.

This TCR was recovered from an adult who was a healthcare worker with PCR-confirmed SARS-CoV-2 infection or an uninfected control (not recorded which). Sequencing used whole blood, obtained at baseline. This sequence joins TRBV29-1 and TRBJ2-7, with D maybe TRBD2 (7 bases). CDR3 loop: CSVNQGRDTKQYF. In DNA form, the CDR3 reads TGCAGCGTTAACCAGGGGAGGGATACTAAGCAGTACTTC.